What follows are 21 T cell receptor beta chains derived from one specimen sequenced in a study of CD8+CD57+ T cells in acquired aplastic anemia. Flow cytometry had shown expanded CD8+CD57+ cells in the patients chosen for sequencing. Profiling that covered TCR beta VDJ and CDR3 relied on genomic DNA as its template. TCRdb used MiXCR to reprocess the reads, holding one entry per CDR3 protein. This table holds 150,000 to 160,000 distinct CDR3 sequences, over 50% found once. The sample taken for sequencing was sorted CD4+, CD8+, or CD8+CD57+ T cells (not recorded which) from PBMCs. These receptors came from a human donor with aplastic anemia.

This clonotype was counted many times. This sequence joins TRBV2 and TRBJ2-7; possibly TRBD2 for D (6 bases). The V gene lost 7 bases and the J gene lost 0 bases, with 16 bases spanning the gap. The germline CDR1 and CDR2 sequences are SNHLY and FYNNEI. CDR3 size: 15 residues. The CDR3 coding sequence is TGTGCCAGCACCGAGAGGTGGGGGGACTCCTACGAGCAGTACTTC. Translating gives CASTERWGDSYEQYF.

The table lists this clonotype with a count of one. CDR3 in amino acids: CASSITTGNYNYGYTF. CDR3 DNA sequence: TGTGCCAGCAGTATTACGACAGGGAACTATAACTATGGCTACACCTTC. The chain combines TRBV6-1 with TRBJ1-2, with 7 bases identical to TRBD1. Germline-derived CDR1 and CDR2 are MNHNS and SASEGT. The CDR3 is 16 amino acids. The J segment lost 1 base and the V segment lost 5 bases, leaving 10 bases of the junction unmatched.

This clonotype was recorded many times. CDR3 residues: CSARGQGGSANEKLFF. The CDR3 DNA is TGCAGTGCCCGCGGACAGGGTGGGTCGGCTAATGAAAAACTGTTTTTT. The chain joins TRBV20-1 to TRBJ1-4; 8 bases align to TRBD1. CDR1 is DFQATT, CDR2 SNEGSKA, per germline (reference sequence). The CDR3 is 16 amino acids. After removal of 6 bases from V and 3 bases from J, the junction contained 12 bases not matched to a gene.

V gene TRBV29-1 combines with J gene TRBJ1-2; possibly TRBD1 for D (5 bases). CDR1 SQVTM and CDR2 ANQGSEA come from the germline V gene. The germline V and J ends were trimmed by 6 bases and 4 bases, with 15 bases remaining between them. The CDR3 totals 13 residues. CDR3 amino acids: CSVHRDGLYGYTF. The CDR3 bases are TGCAGCGTGCACCGGGACGGACTCTATGGCTACACCTTC. Full variable domain (outside the CDR3, taken from reference TRBV29-1 and TRBJ1-2): SAVISQKPSRDICQRGTSLTIQCQVDSQVTMMFWYRQQPGQSLTLIATANQGSEATYESGFVIDKFPISRPNLTFSTLTVSNMSPEDSSIYLCSVHRDGLYGYTFGSGTRLTVV.

The V gene is TRBV12-3 or TRBV12-4, the J gene TRBJ2-3, with 10 bases lining up with TRBD1. This CDR3 is 15 amino acids long. Trimming removed 5 bases from V and 0 bases from J; junction bases left unmatched: 2. The CDR3 here is CASSQGQGSTDTQYF. CDR3 DNA sequence: TGTGCCAGCAGTCAGGGACAGGGGAGCACAGATACGCAGTATTTT.

The chain employs TRBV7-4 and TRBJ2-5, with 8 bases fitting TRBD2. CDR1 and CDR2 from the germline V gene are SGHVT and SQSDAQ. The CDR3 totals 12 residues. V gave up 5 bases and J gave up 7 bases; unmatched junction bases: 3. CDR3 sequence: CASSPGLGTQYF. CDR3 bases: TGTGCCAGCAGCCCGGGACTAGGGACCCAGTACTTC.

Regarding this clonotype: The junction differs from germline at one of its ends, possibly a read error. The chain is built from TRBV4-1 and TRBJ1-4; 8 positions match TRBD1. CDR1 MGHRA and CDR2 YSYEKL come from the germline V gene. The length of the CDR3 is 16 residues. CDR3 in amino acids: CTSSQGARPTNEKLFF. CDR3 in DNA: TGCACCAGCAGCCAGGGGGCTCGACCAACTAATGAAAAACTGTTTTTT.

The chain carries TRBV11-1 and TRBJ2-7, with unresolved D. CDR3 length: 16 amino acids. The V gene's germline CDR1 is SGHAT and CDR2 FQDESV (reference sequence). V lost 0 bases to trimming and J lost 0 bases, with 12 bases between them. The CDR3 sequence is CASSLASGFSSYEQYF. The DNA for the CDR3 is TGTGCCAGCAGCTTAGCGTCTGGGTTCAGCTCCTACGAGCAGTACTTC.

This clonotype was picked up many times. The genes are TRBV19 and TRBJ1-1, with D hard to call. Germline V gene data show CDR1 as LNHDA and CDR2 as SQIVND (reference sequence). Trimming left V 3 bases short and J 3 bases short, with 11 bases between. The CDR3 covers 14 residues. The CDR3: CASSMRYGDTEAFF. CDR3 nucleotide sequence: TGTGCCAGTAGTATGAGGTACGGGGACACTGAAGCTTTCTTT.

The V gene is TRBV19, the J gene TRBJ1-5; 8 nucleotides agree with TRBD1. CDR1 is LNHDA, CDR2 SQIVND, per germline (reference sequence). The CDR3 length is 16 residues. V was pared by 5 bases and J by 0 bases, with 6 bases of the junction left unmatched. CDR3 region: CASSAGQGFSNQPQHF. Written as DNA, the CDR3 is TGTGCCAGTAGTGCCGGACAGGGATTTAGCAATCAGCCCCAGCATTTT.

This clonotype was counted ten times or more. The V gene is TRBV13, the J gene TRBJ1-2, with D possibly matching TRBD1 (5 bases). The CDR3 length is 14 residues. The germline V and J ends were trimmed by 5 bases and 4 bases, with 14 bases remaining between them. CDR1 and CDR2 from the germline V gene are PRHDT and FYEKMQ (reference sequence). CDR3 protein: CASSMGRSSYGYTF. CDR3 nucleotides: TGTGCCAGCAGCATGGGACGGTCTTCCTATGGCTACACCTTC.

The chain combines TRBV20-1 with TRBJ1-5; TRBD1 might be the D (6 bases). V lost 3 bases and J 4 bases, leaving 19 bases between the germline ends. This CDR3 region has 16 residues. The germline CDR1 and CDR2 sequences are DFQATT and SNEGSKA (reference sequence). In nucleotides, the CDR3 is TGCAGTGCTAGCGAGGGGGGTTCTCGACCAAATCAGCCCCAGCATTTT. It translates to CSASEGGSRPNQPQHF.

This clonotype was observed a few times. The rearrangement joins TRBV6-2 or TRBV6-3 to TRBJ1-3; D is unresolved. Germline CDR1 and CDR2: MNHEY and SVGEGT. V gave up 5 bases and J gave up 0 bases, with 5 bases separating them. CDR3 length: 13 amino acids. The chain's CDR3 is CASSHGSGNTIYF. Here the CDR3 DNA reads TGTGCCAGCAGTCACGGCTCTGGAAACACCATATATTTT.

This clonotype was seen repeatedly, ten times or more. This chain connects TRBV19 to TRBJ1-5; TRBD1 agrees at 8 bases. Trimming at V came to 5 bases and at J to 4 bases, leaving 7 bases not matched to a gene. Per germline, CDR1 LNHDA and CDR2 SQIVND (reference sequence). CDR3 length: 15 amino acids. The CDR3 DNA sequence: TGTGCCAGTAGTCCGCGGGACAGGAGAAATCAGCCCCAGCATTTT. Encoded protein: CASSPRDRRNQPQHF.

The genes are TRBV29-1 and TRBJ1-2; no clear D gene. This CDR3 has 15 residues. Germline V gives CDR1 SQVTM, CDR2 ANQGSEA. V was shortened by 3 bases and J by 6 bases, with 20 bases between the two germline ends. The CDR3, as DNA: TGCAGCGTTGACGGGCAGGAAGATAAACCCCATGGCTACACCTTC. This codes for CSVDGQEDKPHGYTF.

A remark on this clonotype: An end of the junction differs from the germline gene, which may be a read error. The chain joins TRBV4-1 to TRBJ2-7; D remains ambiguous. CDR3 length: 13 residues. Germline lookup yields CDR1 MGHRA and CDR2 YSYEKL. The DNA for the CDR3 is TGTGCCAGCAGCACCCGACCTGGCTACGAGCAGTACTTC. Translated: CASSTRPGYEQYF.

This clonotype was counted at least ten times. The gene calls are TRBV29-1 and TRBJ1-4; TRBD1 matches at 8 bases. Germline V gives CDR1 SQVTM, CDR2 ANQGSEA. This CDR3 comprises 14 residues. J gave up 7 bases and V 6 bases, and 10 bases lay outside the gene matches. The CDR3 DNA is TGCAGCGTGGTGGACAGGGTGGGATCTGAAAAACTGTTTTTT. It encodes CSVVDRVGSEKLFF.

The chain combines TRBV19 with TRBJ1-6; possible D gene TRBD1, 6 bases. The CDR3 totals 13 residues. Germline values: CDR1 LNHDA, CDR2 SQIVND (reference sequence). Deletions cut 7 bases from V and 13 bases from J, with 17 bases between. The DNA for the CDR3 is TGTGCCAGTACCCCGACAGGTTCGTGGCCCCTCCACTTT. It translates to CASTPTGSWPLHF.

The chain couples TRBV19 to TRBJ2-7, with TRBD2 as a possible D gene (6 bases). Trimming left V 3 bases short and J 4 bases short, with 10 bases between. The CDR3 is 13 amino acids. From germline, CDR1 is LNHDA and CDR2 SQIVND (reference sequence). Here the CDR3 DNA reads TGTGCCAGTAGTATCGCCGGGGGTTACGAGCAGTACTTC. Translation gives CASSIAGGYEQYF.

The gene calls are TRBV7-9 and TRBJ2-3; possibly TRBD1 for D (5 bases). Trimming stripped 5 bases from V and 0 bases from J, with 9 bases between. The CDR3 consists of 14 residues. CDR1 is SEHNR and CDR2 is FQNEAQ in the germline V gene (reference sequence). CDR3 DNA sequence: TGTGCCAGCAGCGTAGACAGCAGCACAGATACGCAGTATTTT. Its protein product is CASSVDSSTDTQYF.

V and J are TRBV20-1 and TRBJ1-2, with 8 bases fitting TRBD1. The CDR3 covers 16 residues. J lost 2 bases, V lost 2 bases, and 10 bases had no gene match. CDR1 is DFQATT and CDR2 is SNEGSKA in the germline V gene (reference sequence). Here the CDR3 reads CSARSAGQGRNYGYTF. CDR3 nucleotides: TGCAGTGCTAGATCCGCAGGACAGGGTAGGAACTATGGCTACACCTTC.